This is a list of T cell receptor beta chains from one sample in a study of T-cell reconstitution after alpha-beta-depleted transplantation in children. Each CDR3 protein gets one entry after TCRdb re-called the PCR reads with MiXCR. The sample lists 500,000 to 750,000 distinct CDR3 sequences, more than 20% occurring once. The input for sequencing was PBMCs, taken before TCRalphabeta/CD19-depleted stem cell transplant. The source of these receptors is a boy under two years old with Wiskott-Aldrich syndrome, due to receive a stem cell transplant. The CDR3 runs from the conserved cysteine through the conserved F or W. D genes are given only for firm matches. Clone size is stated in some rows and not others, as once, few, many or a class when expanded.

V gene	D gene	J gene	CDR3 length	clone size	CDR3 protein	CDR3 DNA
TRBV5-1	NA	TRBJ2-5	15	few	CASRVGPSRPETQYF	TGCGCCAGCAGAGTCGGACCTTCGAGGCCAGAGACCCAGTACTTC
TRBV6-1	TRBD1	TRBJ2-5	15	NA	CASSGAGTGRETQYF	TGTGCCAGCAGCGGGGCCGGGACAGGGAGGGAGACCCAGTACTTC
TRBV30	NA	TRBJ2-3	12	NA	CAWRPLTDTQYF	TGTGCCTGGAGGCCTCTCACAGATACGCAGTATTTT
TRBV28	TRBD2	TRBJ2-1	17	few	CASSKGTSGSSYNEQFF	TGTGCCAGCAGTAAAGGGACTAGCGGGAGCTCCTACAATGAGCAGTTCTTC
TRBV20-1	TRBD2	TRBJ2-4	13	few	CSATSGSNNIQYF	TGCAGTGCGACTAGCGGGAGTAACAACATTCAGTACTTC
TRBV5-1	NA	TRBJ2-1	15	few	CASSATAISYNEQFF	TGCGCCAGCAGCGCGACAGCGATCTCCTACAATGAGCAGTTCTTC
TRBV20-1	NA	TRBJ2-5	13	few	CSARKRERGTQYF	TGCAGTGCTAGAAAACGGGAGCGCGGGACCCAGTACTTC
TRBV5-1	TRBD1	TRBJ2-1	15	NA	CASGTDGTDYNEQFF	TGCGCCAGCGGGACGGACGGGACAGACTACAATGAGCAGTTCTTC
TRBV5-1	NA	TRBJ2-6	15	many	CASSLVGAGANVLTF	TGTGCCAGCAGCTTGGTTGGGGCAGGGGCCAACGTCCTGACTTTC
TRBV27	TRBD2	TRBJ2-3	17	NA	CASSPPRALAGSDTQYF	TGTGCCAGCAGTCCGCCCCGTGCTCTAGCGGGATCAGATACGCAGTATTTT
TRBV7-9	NA	TRBJ2-3	12	NA	CAGGDSTDTQYF	TGTGCCGGCGGAGACAGCACAGATACGCAGTATTTT
TRBV5-1	NA	TRBJ2-6	15	many	CASSLLVTDSPVLTF	TGCGCCAGCAGCTTGCTTGTCACGGACTCCCCCGTCCTGACTTTC
TRBV20-1	NA	TRBJ2-7	15	NA	CSASRLGGSSYEQYF	TGCAGTGCTAGCCGGCTGGGTGGCAGCTCCTACGAGCAGTACTTC
TRBV11-2	TRBD2	TRBJ2-1	16	NA	CASSLEVGTSGWTQFF	TGTGCCAGCAGCTTAGAGGTGGGGACTAGCGGGTGGACGCAGTTCTTC
TRBV27	NA	TRBJ2-1	15	NA	CASSLDVSSYNEQFF	TGTGCCAGCAGTTTAGACGTAAGCTCCTACAATGAGCAGTTCTTC
TRBV9	NA	TRBJ2-1	12	NA	CASSVADNEQFF	TGTGCCAGCAGCGTAGCAGACAATGAGCAGTTCTTC
TRBV7-6	NA	TRBJ1-6	13	NA	CASSLANNSPLHF	TGTGCCAGCAGCTTAGCGAATAATTCACCCCTCCACTTT
TRBV5-6	TRBD2	TRBJ2-7	15	few	CASSYGDREGYEQYF	TGTGCCAGCAGCTACGGAGACCGGGAGGGCTACGAGCAGTACTTC
TRBV9	TRBD1	TRBJ2-7	15	NA	CASSVGTGGFSEQYF	TGTGCCAGCAGCGTAGGGACAGGTGGTTTTTCCGAGCAGTACTTC
TRBV12-3/TRBV12-4	NA	TRBJ1-5	14	NA	CASSPRGSDQPQHF	TGTGCCAGCAGTCCGCGGGGGTCCGATCAGCCCCAGCATTTT
TRBV12-3/TRBV12-4	NA	TRBJ2-2	13	few	CASSFTLTGELFF	TGTGCCAGCAGTTTTACGCTGACCGGGGAGCTGTTTTTT
TRBV25-1	NA	TRBJ2-3	15	few	CASSEPWDATDTQYF	TGTGCCAGCAGTGAACCATGGGACGCCACAGATACGCAGTATTTT
TRBV12-3/TRBV12-4	TRBD1	TRBJ2-2	17	NA	CASSLSIGTANTGELFF	TGTGCCAGCAGTTTAAGTATCGGGACAGCGAACACCGGGGAGCTGTTTTTT
TRBV20-1	NA	TRBJ2-3	16	few	CSAREVARGSTDTQYF	TGCAGTGCTAGAGAAGTGGCTAGAGGGAGCACAGATACGCAGTATTTT
TRBV9	NA	TRBJ2-7	16	NA	CASSAEARGGSYEQYF	TGTGCCAGCAGCGCCGAAGCAAGGGGGGGTTCCTACGAGCAGTACTTC
TRBV12-3/TRBV12-4	NA	TRBJ2-1	13	few	CASSYLTYNEQFF	TGTGCCAGCAGTTATTTAACCTACAATGAGCAGTTCTTC
TRBV10-3	NA	TRBJ1-2	11	few	CAIEGGSGYTF	TGTGCCATCGAGGGCGGATCTGGCTACACCTTC
TRBV5-1	NA	TRBJ2-4	13	few	CASSFTEGNIQYF	TGCGCCAGCAGCTTTACGGAAGGAAACATTCAGTACTTC
TRBV27	NA	TRBJ2-3	14	NA	CASSMTAGADTQYF	TGTGCCAGCAGTATGACCGCCGGTGCAGATACGCAGTATTTT
TRBV10-3	NA	TRBJ2-1	13	NA	CAISESYHHEQFF	TGTGCCATCAGTGAGTCTTACCACCATGAGCAGTTCTTC
TRBV5-1	TRBD2	TRBJ2-4	15	NA	CASSPGLAGGNSQYF	TGCGCCAGCAGCCCCGGACTAGCGGGAGGAAACAGTCAGTACTTC
TRBV25-1	NA	TRBJ2-5	19	NA	CASSEWLSVNGDLQETQYF	TGTGCCAGCAGTGAATGGTTATCTGTGAACGGCGATCTCCAAGAGACCCAGTACTTC
TRBV15	NA	TRBJ2-7	16	few	CATSPIPDTSSYEQYF	TGTGCCACCAGCCCCATTCCGGACACGAGCTCCTACGAGCAGTACTTC
TRBV20-1	TRBD2	TRBJ2-5	16	NA	CIARDLSSGRRETQYF	TGCATTGCTAGAGATCTGTCTAGCGGGAGAAGGGAGACCCAGTACTTC
TRBV11-2	NA	TRBJ1-6	19	few	CASTLRQTIPSSYNSPLHF	TGTGCCAGCACCCTAAGACAGACTATCCCGAGCTCCTATAATTCACCCCTCCACTTT
TRBV18	NA	TRBJ1-1	13	NA	CASFETANTEAFF	TGTGCCAGCTTTGAGACAGCGAACACTGAAGCTTTCTTT
TRBV20-1	NA	TRBJ2-3	11	few	CSANRADTQYF	TGCAGTGCCAACAGGGCAGATACGCAGTATTTT
TRBV20-1	TRBD1	TRBJ1-5	16	NA	CSARGQGAWSNQPQHF	TGCAGTGCTAGAGGACAGGGGGCTTGGAGCAATCAGCCCCAGCATTTT
TRBV24-1	NA	TRBJ2-5	16	NA	CATSDFRGVGKETQYF	TGTGCCACCAGTGATTTTAGGGGAGTGGGGAAAGAGACCCAGTACTTC
TRBV5-1	TRBD1	TRBJ2-1	13	few	CASLGTGYNEQFF	TGCGCCAGTCTCGGGACAGGTTACAATGAGCAGTTCTTC
TRBV28	NA	TRBJ1-1	12	few	CASSYSVTEAFF	TGTGCCAGCAGTTATTCCGTAACTGAAGCTTTCTTT
TRBV20-1	TRBD2	TRBJ2-3	14	once	CSARDAGGTDTQYF	TGCAGTGCTAGAGATGCGGGAGGGACGGATACGCAGTATTTT
TRBV7-2	TRBD2	TRBJ2-5	18	few	CASSFASSGTRAQETQYF	TGTGCCAGCAGCTTTGCGTCTAGCGGAACTCGCGCGCAAGAGACCCAGTACTTC